The rows below give T cell receptor beta chains drawn from one sample of a study of shared clonotypes between healthy human individuals. Assay used: immunoSEQ multiplex PCR; TCRdb lists only in-frame clones, some missing. The table lists approximately 470,000 clones, roughly 80% of them singletons, with roughly an eighth in the top ten. Input material: PBMCs. The source of these receptors is a woman in her forties in good health. Some clones in this sample may be carry-over from other donors' samples. CDR3s include the opening cysteine and the closing phenylalanine or tryptophan. Each record gives: clone size, J gene, D gene, V gene, CDR3 DNA, CDR3 protein. D genes are given only for firm matches. Not every row has a clone size; where given, it reads once, few, many or a size class.

abundance: -; j_gene: TRBJ2-2; d_gene: -; v_gene: TRBV19; CDR3nt: TGTGCCAGTAGTGGCTATTTGGACACCGGGGAGCTGTTTTTT; CDR3aa: CASSGYLDTGELFF
abundance: -; j_gene: TRBJ2-3; d_gene: TRBD2; v_gene: TRBV7-9; CDR3nt: TGTGCCAGCAGCCATCTCGGACTAGCTCCCTCAGATACGCAGTATTTT; CDR3aa: CASSHLGLAPSDTQYF
abundance: -; j_gene: TRBJ2-2; d_gene: -; v_gene: TRBV7-8; CDR3nt: TGTGCCAGCAGCTTAGCTTTAATGGCGAACACCGGGGAGCTGTTTTTT; CDR3aa: CASSLALMANTGELFF
abundance: -; j_gene: TRBJ2-7; d_gene: -; v_gene: TRBV11-2; CDR3nt: TGTGCCAGCACCAGAACCCCGGGACCGCGCTACGAGCAGTACTTC; CDR3aa: CASTRTPGPRYEQYF
abundance: -; j_gene: TRBJ2-2; d_gene: TRBD2; v_gene: TRBV5-1; CDR3nt: TGCGCCAGCAGCTTGACTAGCGGGAGAGCCACCGGGGAGCTGTTTTTT; CDR3aa: CASSLTSGRATGELFF
abundance: -; j_gene: TRBJ2-2; d_gene: TRBD2; v_gene: TRBV7-2; CDR3nt: TGTGCCAGCAGCTTAGCGCCTAGAGCGGGATGGGGCGGGGAGCTGTTTTTT; CDR3aa: CASSLAPRAGWGGELFF
abundance: -; j_gene: TRBJ2-2; d_gene: -; v_gene: TRBV11-2; CDR3nt: TGTGCCAGCAGCCCCTGGACTATTAGGCCCGGGGAGCTGTTTTTT; CDR3aa: CASSPWTIRPGELFF
abundance: -; j_gene: TRBJ2-5; d_gene: -; v_gene: TRBV9; CDR3nt: TGTGCCAGCAGCGGTTACCAAGAGACCCAGTACTTC; CDR3aa: CASSGYQETQYF
abundance: -; j_gene: TRBJ1-4; d_gene: TRBD1; v_gene: TRBV9; CDR3nt: TGTGCCAGCAGCGTCGGACAGGCCCTAAATGAAAAACTGTTTTTT; CDR3aa: CASSVGQALNEKLFF
abundance: -; j_gene: TRBJ1-2; d_gene: -; v_gene: TRBV2; CDR3nt: TGTGCCAGCAGCGATCTTGCAGGACCCTATGGCTACACCTTC; CDR3aa: CASSDLAGPYGYTF
abundance: -; j_gene: TRBJ2-1; d_gene: TRBD2; v_gene: TRBV6-4; CDR3nt: TGTGCCAGCAGTGGACTAGCGGGAGGAGGTGAGCAGTTCTTC; CDR3aa: CASSGLAGGGEQFF
abundance: -; j_gene: TRBJ2-5; d_gene: TRBD1; v_gene: TRBV19; CDR3nt: TGTGCCAGCAAAAGAGGACAGGGAGAGACCCAGTACTTC; CDR3aa: CASKRGQGETQYF
abundance: -; j_gene: TRBJ1-4; d_gene: TRBD1; v_gene: TRBV5-4; CDR3nt: TGTGCCAGCAGCTTTATCGGGACAGGGGACGAAAAACTGTTTTTT; CDR3aa: CASSFIGTGDEKLFF
abundance: -; j_gene: TRBJ2-1; d_gene: TRBD2; v_gene: TRBV4-3; CDR3nt: TGCGCCAGCAGCCAAGAAGTCAGTCGGGAGGGACACAATGAGCAGTTCTTC; CDR3aa: CASSQEVSREGHNEQFF
abundance: -; j_gene: TRBJ2-1; d_gene: -; v_gene: TRBV7-9; CDR3nt: TGTGCCAGCAGCTTGGAGTCCTACAATGAGCAGTTCTTC; CDR3aa: CASSLESYNEQFF
abundance: -; j_gene: TRBJ1-2; d_gene: TRBD1; v_gene: TRBV7-6; CDR3nt: TGTGCCAGCAGCTCGGGACAGAATTCTGGCTACACCTTC; CDR3aa: CASSSGQNSGYTF
abundance: few; j_gene: TRBJ2-7; d_gene: -; v_gene: TRBV5-1; CDR3nt: TGCGCCAGCAGCTTGGAACGGGCCTACGAGCAGTACTTC; CDR3aa: CASSLERAYEQYF
abundance: many; j_gene: TRBJ2-2; d_gene: TRBD1; v_gene: TRBV28; CDR3nt: TGTGCCAGCAGTTTAACAGGGGGCACCGGGGAGCTGTTTTTT; CDR3aa: CASSLTGGTGELFF
abundance: few; j_gene: TRBJ1-1; d_gene: -; v_gene: TRBV30; CDR3nt: TGTGCCTGGAGTGTCTTCGGGAACACTGAAGCTTTCTTT; CDR3aa: CAWSVFGNTEAFF
abundance: -; j_gene: TRBJ2-5; d_gene: -; v_gene: TRBV2; CDR3nt: TGTGCCAGCTTTCTCGTCCAAGAGACCCAGTACTTC; CDR3aa: CASFLVQETQYF
abundance: once; j_gene: TRBJ2-2; d_gene: -; v_gene: TRBV21-1; CDR3nt: TGTGCCAGCACCAGATACAGGGTGACGAACACCGGGGAGCTGTTTTTT; CDR3aa: CASTRYRVTNTGELFF
abundance: -; j_gene: TRBJ2-3; d_gene: -; v_gene: TRBV5-1; CDR3nt: TGCGCCAGCAGAAGTGGGTACTCCACAGATACGCAGTATTTT; CDR3aa: CASRSGYSTDTQYF
abundance: -; j_gene: TRBJ2-2; d_gene: -; v_gene: TRBV5-4; CDR3nt: TGTGCCAGCAGCTTGGAATGGGATTCCGGGGAGCTGTTTTTT; CDR3aa: CASSLEWDSGELFF
abundance: -; j_gene: TRBJ1-1; d_gene: -; v_gene: TRBV28; CDR3nt: TGTGCCAGCAGTTCGTGGGGCGAAATGAACACTGAAGCTTTCTTT; CDR3aa: CASSSWGEMNTEAFF
abundance: once; j_gene: TRBJ2-2; d_gene: -; v_gene: TRBV10-3; CDR3nt: TGTGCCATCAGCCTCAATAGGGACCCGAACACCGGGGAGCTGTTTTTT; CDR3aa: CAISLNRDPNTGELFF
abundance: -; j_gene: TRBJ2-3; d_gene: -; v_gene: TRBV5-1; CDR3nt: TGCGCCAGCAGGGAGGACTTTAGTTCAGATACGCAGTATTTT; CDR3aa: CASREDFSSDTQYF
abundance: -; j_gene: TRBJ1-2; d_gene: -; v_gene: TRBV28; CDR3nt: TGTGCCAGTCGGTACGTCGGGATCGATGGCTACACCTTC; CDR3aa: CASRYVGIDGYTF
abundance: -; j_gene: TRBJ1-1; d_gene: TRBD1; v_gene: TRBV6-6; CDR3nt: TGTGCCAGCAGTTACTCAGGGGGCGCGAAAAACACTGAAGCTTTCTTT; CDR3aa: CASSYSGGAKNTEAFF
abundance: -; j_gene: TRBJ2-5; d_gene: -; v_gene: TRBV12-1; CDR3nt: TGTGCCAGCAGCTCATCCTACTGGATCTCGGAGACCCAGTACTTC; CDR3aa: CASSSSYWISETQYF
abundance: -; j_gene: TRBJ2-1; d_gene: TRBD1; v_gene: TRBV11-3; CDR3nt: TGTGCCAGCAGCTTGGGACAGGGGGAATACAATGAGCAGTTCTTC; CDR3aa: CASSLGQGEYNEQFF
abundance: -; j_gene: TRBJ1-1; d_gene: -; v_gene: TRBV20-1; CDR3nt: TGCACCCCCCGTGGCCCTGGGGCTTTCTTT; CDR3aa: CTPRGPGAFF
abundance: -; j_gene: TRBJ2-1; d_gene: -; v_gene: TRBV5-4; CDR3nt: TGTGCCAGCAGCTTAAGGGATGGGCAGTTCTTC; CDR3aa: CASSLRDGQFF
abundance: -; j_gene: TRBJ1-5; d_gene: -; v_gene: TRBV18; CDR3nt: TGTGCCAGCTCACCCCGCGTAGGGCCCCAGCATTTT; CDR3aa: CASSPRVGPQHF
abundance: -; j_gene: TRBJ2-7; d_gene: TRBD2; v_gene: TRBV30; CDR3nt: TGTGCCTGGAACCCCGGGACTAGAAGCTACGAGCAGTACTTC; CDR3aa: CAWNPGTRSYEQYF
abundance: many; j_gene: TRBJ2-1; d_gene: TRBD2; v_gene: TRBV6-4; CDR3nt: TGTGCCAGCAGTGTGGGTAGCGGGACCTACAATGAGCAGTTCTTC; CDR3aa: CASSVGSGTYNEQFF
abundance: -; j_gene: TRBJ2-5; d_gene: TRBD2; v_gene: TRBV7-9; CDR3nt: TGTGCCAGCAGCCGATCTAGCGGAGGGGAGACCCAGTACTTC; CDR3aa: CASSRSSGGETQYF
abundance: many; j_gene: TRBJ1-1; d_gene: TRBD1; v_gene: TRBV30; CDR3nt: TGTGCCTACATAGTCCCGGGACAGGGATCGAACACTGAAGCTTTCTTT; CDR3aa: CAYIVPGQGSNTEAFF
abundance: -; j_gene: TRBJ2-2; d_gene: -; v_gene: TRBV10-3; CDR3nt: TGTGCCATCAGCCCGACAGGGCGGGACACCGGGGAGTTGTTTTTT; CDR3aa: CAISPTGRDTGELFF
abundance: -; j_gene: TRBJ1-4; d_gene: -; v_gene: TRBV10-2; CDR3nt: TGCGCCAGCAGTGGGACATTGGGTGAAAAACTGTTTTTT; CDR3aa: CASSGTLGEKLFF
abundance: -; j_gene: TRBJ1-2; d_gene: TRBD1; v_gene: TRBV28; CDR3nt: TGTGCCAGCAGCCAGTCTCGGACAGGGCTCTATGGCTACACCTTC; CDR3aa: CASSQSRTGLYGYTF
abundance: -; j_gene: TRBJ2-3; d_gene: -; v_gene: TRBV27; CDR3nt: TGTGCCAGCAGTTTAATTACCAGGGGAGATACGCAGTATTTT; CDR3aa: CASSLITRGDTQYF
abundance: -; j_gene: TRBJ2-5; d_gene: -; v_gene: TRBV7-2; CDR3nt: TGTGCCAGCAGCAGCCAGGGAGGCGAGACCCAGTACTTC; CDR3aa: CASSSQGGETQYF
abundance: -; j_gene: TRBJ1-1; d_gene: -; v_gene: TRBV30; CDR3nt: TGTGCCTGGACACTCATCGCGAACACTGAAGCTTTCTTT; CDR3aa: CAWTLIANTEAFF
abundance: -; j_gene: TRBJ1-1; d_gene: TRBD1; v_gene: TRBV29-1; CDR3nt: TGCAGCGGATACAGGGGGCTTACTGAAGCTTTCTTT; CDR3aa: CSGYRGLTEAFF